The clone carrying this TCR beta chain was observed a few times. The data stem from a study of blood T cell repertoires in COVID-19. About the research overall: Both acute and convalescent COVID-19 samples were obtained from the United States, Italy and Spain. T cells, B-cell-depleted T cells, or PBMCs supplied cDNA or gDNA.

The CDR3 totals 14 residues. The germline CDR1 and CDR2 sequences are SNHLY and FYNNEI. Original analysis: Estimates of nucleated cell counts were drawn from the amplification of reference gene primers. Generated by immunoSEQ multiplex PCR, the TCRdb table keeps only in-frame clones and is missing some. V and J calls and clone size are copied from that table; D and trimming were computed from the DNA. The sample lists some 100,000 clones; 70% to 90% were seen once. Input material: peripheral blood. The TCR was taken from a woman aged 60-70 years with acute or convalescent COVID-19. This chain links TRBV2 with TRBJ2-1; the match to TRBD2 covers 8 bases. CDR3 in amino acids: CPRIGAGGGLEQFF. The CDR3 DNA follows: TGTCCCCGCATCGGGGCCGGGGGGGGCTTAGAGCAGTTCTTC.